The sequence of this T cell receptor beta chain was determined in a study of blood T cell repertoires in COVID-19. Clones were read by immunoSEQ multiplex PCR, and TCRdb kept only the in-frame ones, dropping some. The top ten hold around 9.3% of the sample, which has hundreds of thousands of clones, 80% to 90% seen once. Recovered participants had two consecutive negative NP/OP PCR tests, healthcare professional clearance, or symptom resolution. The CDR3 totals 14 residues. Germline V gene data show CDR1 as SGHNT and CDR2 as YYREEE (reference sequence). V was trimmed by 4 bases and J by 5 bases, leaving 16 bases between them.

The source of this sequence is a woman aged 50 to 60 who had recovered from COVID-19. The chain combines TRBV5-4 with TRBJ2-7; D perhaps matches TRBD2 (6 bases). Sequencing was performed on PBMCs or T cells enriched from blood (not recorded which). CDR3 DNA: TGTGCCAGCAGCCTATCGACTAGAGCGGACGAGCAGTACTTC. Its protein is CASSLSTRADEQYF.